The rows below give T cell receptor beta chains drawn from one sample of a study of cytomegalovirus exposure and HLA in healthy donors. The data were produced by immunoSEQ multiplex PCR, yet TCRdb's version contains in-frame clones alone and is incomplete. The repertoire consists of approximately 98,000 clones, with about 94% occurring once and the leading ten covering roughly 0.67%. Sequenced material: PBMCs. All receptors derive from a woman aged 18-29 years in good health and CMV-seronegative. The CDR3 runs from the conserved cysteine through the conserved F or W. Each record gives: CDR3 protein, CDR3 DNA, J gene, clone size, V gene, D gene, CDR3 length. D genes are given only for firm matches. Only part of the rows carry a size: once, few, many, or a class if the clone is expanded.

CDR3aa: CASSLDRGAYEQYF
CDR3nt: TGTGCCAGCAGCCTCGACAGGGGTGCATACGAGCAGTACTTC
j_gene: TRBJ2-7
abundance: .
v_gene: TRBV5-6
d_gene: TRBD1
len: 14

CDR3aa: CASTNPVLFGAFF
CDR3nt: TGTGCCAGCACCAACCCCGTGCTTTTCGGAGCTTTCTTT
j_gene: TRBJ1-1
abundance: once
v_gene: TRBV11-2
d_gene: .
len: 13

CDR3aa: CASRQGWGSNQPQHF
CDR3nt: TGCGCCAGCAGACAGGGTTGGGGAAGCAATCAGCCCCAGCATTTT
j_gene: TRBJ1-5
abundance: .
v_gene: TRBV5-1
d_gene: .
len: 15

CDR3aa: CSARHFNEQFF
CDR3nt: TGCAGTGCTAGACACTTCAATGAGCAGTTCTTC
j_gene: TRBJ2-1
abundance: few
v_gene: TRBV20-1
d_gene: .
len: 11

CDR3aa: CASSGLASLDSPLHF
CDR3nt: TGTGCCAGCAGCGGTCTGGCCAGTCTGGATTCACCCCTCCACTTT
j_gene: TRBJ1-6
abundance: once
v_gene: TRBV5-4
d_gene: .
len: 15

CDR3aa: CAWGSGQGMTYEQYF
CDR3nt: TGTGCCTGGGGATCGGGACAGGGGATGACCTACGAGCAGTACTTC
j_gene: TRBJ2-7
abundance: .
v_gene: TRBV30
d_gene: TRBD1
len: 15

CDR3aa: CASTKRAGGRTDTQYF
CDR3nt: TGTGCCAGCACAAAAAGAGCGGGGGGGCGGACAGATACGCAGTATTTT
j_gene: TRBJ2-3
abundance: .
v_gene: TRBV2
d_gene: TRBD2
len: 16

CDR3aa: CASSSGQTITLGANVLTF
CDR3nt: TGTGCCAGCAGCTCGGGACAGACAATTACTCTTGGGGCCAACGTCCTGACTTTC
j_gene: TRBJ2-6
abundance: .
v_gene: TRBV7-9
d_gene: TRBD1
len: 18

CDR3aa: CASSPGTGMSNQPQHF
CDR3nt: TGTGCCAGCAGCCCCGGGACAGGAATGAGCAATCAGCCCCAGCATTTT
j_gene: TRBJ1-5
abundance: .
v_gene: TRBV7-9
d_gene: TRBD1
len: 16

CDR3aa: CASSLDRVTEAFF
CDR3nt: TGTGCCAGCAGCTTAGACAGGGTCACTGAAGCTTTCTTT
j_gene: TRBJ1-1
abundance: .
v_gene: TRBV7-2
d_gene: .
len: 13

CDR3aa: CASSQELDRISYEQYF
CDR3nt: TGCGCCAGCAGCCAAGAACTGGACAGGATCTCCTACGAGCAGTACTTC
j_gene: TRBJ2-7
abundance: .
v_gene: TRBV4-3
d_gene: TRBD1
len: 16

CDR3aa: CASTPRSSGNTIYF
CDR3nt: TGTGCCAGTACGCCCCGGAGCTCTGGAAACACCATATATTTT
j_gene: TRBJ1-3
abundance: once
v_gene: TRBV19
d_gene: .
len: 14

CDR3aa: CASSLAGPGPPSSGIRWDTQYF
CDR3nt: TGTGCCAGCAGCTTAGCGGGGCCGGGCCCCCCGAGCTCGGGCATCCGATGGGATACGCAGTATTTT
j_gene: TRBJ2-3
abundance: .
v_gene: TRBV7-2
d_gene: .
len: 22

CDR3aa: CASSQGTAVGGYTF
CDR3nt: TGTGCCAGCAGCCAAGGGACAGCTGTTGGTGGCTACACCTTC
j_gene: TRBJ1-2
abundance: .
v_gene: TRBV14
d_gene: .
len: 14

CDR3aa: CASEQGATGNTIYF
CDR3nt: TGTGCCAGCGAACAGGGGGCGACTGGAAACACCATATATTTT
j_gene: TRBJ1-3
abundance: .
v_gene: TRBV25-1
d_gene: TRBD1
len: 14

CDR3aa: CAISESQAGLYGYTF
CDR3nt: TGTGCCATCAGTGAGTCCCAGGCAGGACTCTATGGCTACACCTTC
j_gene: TRBJ1-2
abundance: .
v_gene: TRBV10-3
d_gene: .
len: 15

CDR3aa: CASSQVQLGLGGEQFF
CDR3nt: TGTGCCAGCAGCCAAGTCCAACTGGGACTAGGTGGTGAGCAGTTCTTC
j_gene: TRBJ2-1
abundance: .
v_gene: TRBV14
d_gene: TRBD2
len: 16

CDR3aa: CASSLVVGTGKDTQYF
CDR3nt: TGCGCCAGCAGCTTGGTGGTCGGGACAGGGAAAGATACGCAGTATTTT
j_gene: TRBJ2-3
abundance: .
v_gene: TRBV5-1
d_gene: TRBD1
len: 16

CDR3aa: CASSLDRGTGELFF
CDR3nt: TGTGCCAGCAGCTTGGACAGGGGGACCGGGGAGCTGTTTTTT
j_gene: TRBJ2-2
abundance: once
v_gene: TRBV7-7
d_gene: TRBD1
len: 14

CDR3aa: CASRSSEAEDYNEQFF
CDR3nt: TGTGCCAGCAGATCTAGTGAGGCAGAGGACTACAATGAGCAGTTCTTC
j_gene: TRBJ2-1
abundance: .
v_gene: TRBV25-1
d_gene: .
len: 16

CDR3aa: CAWTPGGAANYGYTF
CDR3nt: TGTGCCTGGACTCCCGGGGGGGCTGCTAACTATGGCTACACCTTC
j_gene: TRBJ1-2
abundance: once
v_gene: TRBV30
d_gene: .
len: 15

CDR3aa: CASSLLAGYTF
CDR3nt: TGTGCCAGCAGTCTCCTGGCTGGCTACACCTTC
j_gene: TRBJ1-2
abundance: .
v_gene: TRBV28
d_gene: .
len: 11